One T cell receptor beta chain is described in this entry. Its antigen is unidentified. Amplification used 60 Vbeta primers and 13 Jbeta primers. Sequencing was performed with immunoSEQ multiplex PCR; in TCRdb, only in-frame clones are kept and a portion is missing. The sample holds approximately 160,000 clones, roughly 77% seen once. These data originate in a study of cytomegalovirus exposure and HLA in healthy donors. Across the study: Samples from HLA-typed donors yielded around 79 million unique TCRs in an early data release. Study findings and constraints: About 87% or about 30% of the time was how often most TCR beta V segments were productive, according to an earlier analysis. 150 or so TCR beta chains were listed as cytomegalovirus-associated. Beyond CMV serostatus, there was no information to go on about immune exposure.

The germline CDR1 and CDR2 sequences are LNHDA and SQIVND (reference sequence). The V gene end was trimmed by 6 bases and the J gene end by 2 bases; junction bases not matched to a gene: 8. The CDR3 contains 15 residues. The receptor's source is a woman aged 45 to 65 in good health and CMV-seropositive. J is TRBJ2-3 and V is TRBV19; 7 bases are shared with TRBD2. The specimen was PBMCs. The CDR3 spells CASRPGREFTDTQYF. The CDR3 bases are TGTGCCAGTAGGCCGGGGCGGGAGTTCACAGATACGCAGTATTTT. The full variable domain, with the rest looked up from reference TRBV19 and TRBJ2-3, is DGGITQSPKYLFRKEGQNVTLSCEQNLNHDAMYWYRQDPGQGLRLIYYSQIVNDFQKGDIAEGYSVSREKKESFPLTVTSAQKNPTAFYLCASRPGREFTDTQYFGPGTRLTVL.